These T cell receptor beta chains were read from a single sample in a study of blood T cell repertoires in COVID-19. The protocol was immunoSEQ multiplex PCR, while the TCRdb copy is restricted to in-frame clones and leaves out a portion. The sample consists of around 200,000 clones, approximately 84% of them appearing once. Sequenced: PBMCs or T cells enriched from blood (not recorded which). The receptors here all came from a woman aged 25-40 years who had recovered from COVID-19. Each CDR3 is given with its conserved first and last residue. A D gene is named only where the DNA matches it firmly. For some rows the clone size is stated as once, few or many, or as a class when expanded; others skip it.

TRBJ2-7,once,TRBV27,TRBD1,TGTGCCAGCAGTCTAACGGGACAGGGGGGGAGCTCCTACGAGCAGTACTTC,CASSLTGQGGSSYEQYF
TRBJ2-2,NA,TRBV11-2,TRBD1,TGTGCCAGCAGCCGACAGGGGGCCGGGGAGCTGTTTTTT,CASSRQGAGELFF
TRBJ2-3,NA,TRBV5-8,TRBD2,TGTGCCAGCAGCCCTCCGAGCGGGGGGCCAACTTCTAGCACAGATACGCAGTATTTT,CASSPPSGGPTSSTDTQYF
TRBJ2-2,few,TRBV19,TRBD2,TGTGCCAGTAGCCCTCCGGGACTAGCGACCGGGGAGCTGTTTTTT,CASSPPGLATGELFF
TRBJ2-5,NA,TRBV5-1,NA,TGCGCCAGCAGCCTTGGGAGCAGGAGCCAAGAGACCCAGTACTTC,CASSLGSRSQETQYF
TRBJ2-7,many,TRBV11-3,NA,TGTGCCAGCAGCTCAGGACAGGGAGGGTCCGAGCAGTACTTC,CASSSGQGGSEQYF
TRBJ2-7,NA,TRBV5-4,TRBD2,TGTGCCAGCAGCTTCGGGACTAGCGGTTCCTACGAGCAGTACTTC,CASSFGTSGSYEQYF
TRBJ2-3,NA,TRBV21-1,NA,TGTGCCAGCAGCAAAGTGGGAGCGTGGATAGATACGCAGTATTTT,CASSKVGAWIDTQYF
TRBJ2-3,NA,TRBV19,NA,TGTGCCAGTAGAGGTCTTCAGGGTACGGAAAGCACAGATACGCAGTATTTT,CASRGLQGTESTDTQYF
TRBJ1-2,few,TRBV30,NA,TGTGCCTGGAGCATGGCCCCCGACAGCTATGGCTACACCTTC,CAWSMAPDSYGYTF
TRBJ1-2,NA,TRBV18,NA,TGTGCCAGCTCACCACTTCTAACCGCCTATGGCTACACCTTC,CASSPLLTAYGYTF
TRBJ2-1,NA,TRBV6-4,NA,TGTGCCAGCAGCCGTGACAATGAGCAGTTCTTC,CASSRDNEQFF
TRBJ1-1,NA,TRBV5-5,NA,TGTGCCAGCAGCCCCCGTGCGGAGAACACTGAAGCTTTCTTT,CASSPRAENTEAFF
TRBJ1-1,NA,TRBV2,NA,TGTGCCAGCCTACAGGGCTCGGACACTGAAGCTTTCTTT,CASLQGSDTEAFF
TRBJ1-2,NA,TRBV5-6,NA,TGTGCCAGCAGCTTGGGGGCAGTGGTCCTCGGCTACACCTTC,CASSLGAVVLGYTF
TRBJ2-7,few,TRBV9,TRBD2,TGTGCCAGCAGCGTAAGCCTGACTAGCGGGGGATTGGGGCAGTACTTC,CASSVSLTSGGLGQYF
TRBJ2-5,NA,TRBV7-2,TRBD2,TGTGCCAGCAGCGCCGGGACGGGAGGAGAGACCCAGTACTTC,CASSAGTGGETQYF
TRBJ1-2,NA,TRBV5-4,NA,TGTGCCAGCAGCCAACAAATACCTAACTATGGCTACACCTTC,CASSQQIPNYGYTF
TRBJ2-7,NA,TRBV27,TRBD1,TGTGCCAGCAGTTTGGAAGGGACAGGGGGATTATACGAGCAGTACTTC,CASSLEGTGGLYEQYF
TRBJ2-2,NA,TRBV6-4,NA,TGTGCCAGCAGTGCCACGACTACCGGGGAGCTGTTTTTT,CASSATTTGELFF
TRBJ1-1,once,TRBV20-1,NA,TGCAGTGCTAGGTATCGGTTGGTAGCTTTCTTT,CSARYRLVAFF
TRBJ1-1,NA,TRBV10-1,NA,TGCGCCAGCAGTGAGGGGGCGAACACTGAAGCTTTCTTT,CASSEGANTEAFF
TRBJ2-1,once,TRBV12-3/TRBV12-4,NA,TGTGCCAGCAGTTTATCTTCCGACAATGAGCAGTTCTTC,CASSLSSDNEQFF
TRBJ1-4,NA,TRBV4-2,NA,TGTGCCAGCAGCCCAGCAGTCGGGGGGACTAATGAAAAACTGTTTTTT,CASSPAVGGTNEKLFF
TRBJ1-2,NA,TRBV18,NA,TGTGCCAGCTCACCCCTACCTCCAACTGCAGCGTACTATGGCTACACCTTC,CASSPLPPTAAYYGYTF
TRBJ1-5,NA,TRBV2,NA,TGTGCCAGCTCCAGGGGCCGCAATCAGCCCCAGCATTTT,CASSRGRNQPQHF
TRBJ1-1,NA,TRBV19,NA,TGTGCCAGTAGTATATTCGGTATGAACACTGAAGCTTTCTTT,CASSIFGMNTEAFF
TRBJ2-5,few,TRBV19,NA,TGTGCCAGTAGTATACAGGGGGGTAGCCAAGAGACCCAGTACTTC,CASSIQGGSQETQYF
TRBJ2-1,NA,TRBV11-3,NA,TGTGCCAGCAGCATGACAGCTAATGAGCAGTTCTTC,CASSMTANEQFF
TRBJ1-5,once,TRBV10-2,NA,TGCGCCAGCGCCAGGGCAGACCTTAATCAGCCCCAGCATTTT,CASARADLNQPQHF
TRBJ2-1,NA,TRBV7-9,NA,TGTGCCAGCAGCTTAGGTCCCAGTGAGCAGTTCTTC,CASSLGPSEQFF
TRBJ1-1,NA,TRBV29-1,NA,TGCAGCGTTGGCCCAAGGAGTCGGAACACTGAAGCTTTCTTT,CSVGPRSRNTEAFF
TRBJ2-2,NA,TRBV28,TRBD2,TGTGCCAGCGTGGCGGGGGGTCGTATGACCGGGGAGCTGTTTTTT,CASVAGGRMTGELFF
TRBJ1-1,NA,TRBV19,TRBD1,TGTGCCAGTAGTACCCTGGGACAGCAAGAAGCTTTCTTT,CASSTLGQQEAFF
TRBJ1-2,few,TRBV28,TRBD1,TGTGCCAGCAGTTTTGGGACAGGCCAGTTCGGTTACACCTTC,CASSFGTGQFGYTF
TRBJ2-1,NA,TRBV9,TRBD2,TGTGCCAGCAGCCTAGATCCTAGCGGGAGGGCCGGCGAGCAGTTCTTC,CASSLDPSGRAGEQFF
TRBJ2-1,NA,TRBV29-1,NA,TGCAGCGTTGATGTAACAGGAGTGCACAATGAGCAGTTCTTC,CSVDVTGVHNEQFF
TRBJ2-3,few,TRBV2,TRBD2,TGTGCCAGCAGTGAAATCGGACTAGCGGGAGCCACAGATACGCAGTATTTT,CASSEIGLAGATDTQYF
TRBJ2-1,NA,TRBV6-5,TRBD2,TGTGCCAGCAGCAGTTCGGGGGGGTCCTACAATGAGCAGTTCTTC,CASSSSGGSYNEQFF
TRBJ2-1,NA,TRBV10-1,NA,TGCGCCAGCATAGGCGGGGGCCTCAATGAGCAGTTCTTC,CASIGGGLNEQFF
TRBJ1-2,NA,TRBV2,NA,TGTGCCAGCAGTGTCGTGTCAGGGGACTATGGCTACACCTTC,CASSVVSGDYGYTF
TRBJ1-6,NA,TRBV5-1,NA,TGCGCCAGCAAATCCTCAACAACAGGGTACTCCTATAATTCACCCCTCCACTTT,CASKSSTTGYSYNSPLHF
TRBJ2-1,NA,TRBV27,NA,TGTGCCAGCAGTTTTTGGGGGGAGCTAGGGTACAATGAGCAGTTCTTC,CASSFWGELGYNEQFF
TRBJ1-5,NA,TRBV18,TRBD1,TGTGCCAGCTCTCCCCCCGGACAGGCCGGTCAGCCCCAGCATTTT,CASSPPGQAGQPQHF
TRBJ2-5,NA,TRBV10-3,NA,TGTGCCATCAGTGAGTCGACTAGCCAAGAGACCCAGTACTTC,CAISESTSQETQYF
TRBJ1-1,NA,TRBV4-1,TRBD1,TGCGCCAGCAGAGGGACAGGGGCCGACACTGAAGCTTTCTTT,CASRGTGADTEAFF
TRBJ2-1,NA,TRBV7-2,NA,TGTGCCAGCAGCCCCCTTGGCCCTTACAATGAGCAGTTCTTC,CASSPLGPYNEQFF
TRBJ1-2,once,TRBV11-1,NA,TGTGCCAGCAGCAAAGTGTCAGCTGGAGGTCATGGCTACACCTTC,CASSKVSAGGHGYTF
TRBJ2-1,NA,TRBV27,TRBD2,TGTGCCAGCAGTGTTGCGGGGGGTTTCGGCAATGAGCAGTTCTTC,CASSVAGGFGNEQFF
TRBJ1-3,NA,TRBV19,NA,TGTGCCAGTAGTAGAGACCCTATGGCTGGAAACACCATATATTTT,CASSRDPMAGNTIYF
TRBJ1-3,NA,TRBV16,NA,TGTGCCAGCAGCCAATTCCCACAGGAAGACTCTGGAAACACCATATATTTT,CASSQFPQEDSGNTIYF
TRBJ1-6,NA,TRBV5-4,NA,TGTGCCAGCAGCTACTACGAAGGGGATCCTAGGAATTCACCCCTCCACTTT,CASSYYEGDPRNSPLHF
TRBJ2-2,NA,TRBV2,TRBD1,TGTGCCAGCGGGGAAAGTGGACAGGGGCGCGGCGGGGAGCTGTTTTTT,CASGESGQGRGGELFF